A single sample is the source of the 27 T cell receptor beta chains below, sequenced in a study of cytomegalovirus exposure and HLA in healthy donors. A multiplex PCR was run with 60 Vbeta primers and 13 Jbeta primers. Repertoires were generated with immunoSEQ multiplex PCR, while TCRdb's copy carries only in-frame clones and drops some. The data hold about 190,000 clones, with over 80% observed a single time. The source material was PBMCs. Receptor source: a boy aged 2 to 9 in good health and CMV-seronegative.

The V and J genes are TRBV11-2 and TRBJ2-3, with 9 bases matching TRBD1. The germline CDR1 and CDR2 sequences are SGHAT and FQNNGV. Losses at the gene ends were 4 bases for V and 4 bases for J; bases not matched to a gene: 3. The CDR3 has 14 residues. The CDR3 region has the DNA TGTGCCAGCAGCTCGCGGGACAGGGCAGATACGCAGTATTTT. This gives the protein CASSSRDRADTQYF.

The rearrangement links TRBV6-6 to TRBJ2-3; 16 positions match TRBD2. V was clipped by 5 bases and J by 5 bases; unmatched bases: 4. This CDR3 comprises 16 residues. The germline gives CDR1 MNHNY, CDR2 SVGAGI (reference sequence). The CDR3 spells CASSQGLAGGGDTQYF. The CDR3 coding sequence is TGTGCCAGCAGTCAGGGACTAGCGGGGGGGGGAGATACGCAGTATTTT.

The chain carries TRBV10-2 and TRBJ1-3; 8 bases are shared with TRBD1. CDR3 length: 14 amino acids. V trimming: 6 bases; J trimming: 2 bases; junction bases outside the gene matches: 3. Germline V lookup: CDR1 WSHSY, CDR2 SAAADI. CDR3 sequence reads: CASSQGAAGNTIYF. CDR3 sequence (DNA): TGCGCCAGCAGCCAGGGGGCTGCTGGAAACACCATATATTTT.

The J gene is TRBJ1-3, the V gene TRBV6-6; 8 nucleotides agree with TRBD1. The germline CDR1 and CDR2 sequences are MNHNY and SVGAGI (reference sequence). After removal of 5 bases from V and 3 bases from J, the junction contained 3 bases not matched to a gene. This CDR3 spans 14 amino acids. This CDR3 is CASSGQGFGNTIYF. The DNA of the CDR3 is TGTGCCAGCAGTGGACAGGGCTTTGGAAACACCATATATTTT.

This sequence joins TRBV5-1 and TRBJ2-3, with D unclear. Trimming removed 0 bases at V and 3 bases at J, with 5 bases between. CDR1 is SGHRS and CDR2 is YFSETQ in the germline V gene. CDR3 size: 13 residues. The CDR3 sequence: CASSLDFTDTQYF. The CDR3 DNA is TGCGCCAGCAGCTTGGACTTTACAGATACGCAGTATTTT.

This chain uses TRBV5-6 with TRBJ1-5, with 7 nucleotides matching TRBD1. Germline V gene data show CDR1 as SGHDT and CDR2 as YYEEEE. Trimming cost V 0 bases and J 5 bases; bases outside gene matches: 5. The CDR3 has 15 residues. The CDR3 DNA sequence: TGTGCCAGCAGCTTGGGTGACAGGGACCATCAGCCCCAGCATTTT. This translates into CASSLGDRDHQPQHF.

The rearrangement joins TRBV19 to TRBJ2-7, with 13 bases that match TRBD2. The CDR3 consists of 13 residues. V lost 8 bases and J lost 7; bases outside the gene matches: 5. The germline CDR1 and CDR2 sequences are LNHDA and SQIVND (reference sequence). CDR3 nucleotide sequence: TGTGCCAGTGGTGGACTAGCGGGAGAAGAGCAGTACTTC. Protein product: CASGGLAGEEQYF.

DNA for the CDR3: TGCGCCAGCAGCCCCCCACCCGGGACAACGATGAACACTGAAGCTTTCTTT. Translation: CASSPPPGTTMNTEAFF. V and J are TRBV4-1 and TRBJ1-1, with a possible D match to TRBD1 (6 bases). The germline gives CDR1 MGHRA, CDR2 YSYEKL. CDR3 length equals 17 residues. Trimming took 4 bases from V and 0 from J, leaving 18 bases between them.

The CDR3: CASSPTGGAYTEAFF. DNA for the CDR3: TGTGCCAGCAGCCCGACAGGGGGCGCTTACACTGAAGCTTTCTTT. V usage is TRBV6-5 and J usage is TRBJ1-1; 10 bases align to TRBD1. The germline gives CDR1 MNHEY, CDR2 SVGAGI. The CDR3 length is 15 residues. The J segment lost 3 bases and the V segment lost 6 bases, leaving 7 bases of the junction unmatched.

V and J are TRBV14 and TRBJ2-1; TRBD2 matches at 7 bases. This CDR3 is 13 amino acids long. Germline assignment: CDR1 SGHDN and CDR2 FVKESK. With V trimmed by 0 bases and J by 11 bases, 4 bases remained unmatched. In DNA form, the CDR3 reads TGTGCCAGCAGCCAAGACCCACTAGCGAAGCAGTTCTTC. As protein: CASSQDPLAKQFF.

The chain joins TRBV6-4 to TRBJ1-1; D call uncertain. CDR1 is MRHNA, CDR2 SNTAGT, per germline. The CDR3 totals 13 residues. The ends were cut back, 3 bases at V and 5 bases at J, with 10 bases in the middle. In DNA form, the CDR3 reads TGTGCCAGCAGTGAGAGGGAGGAGACTGAAGCTTTCTTT. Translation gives CASSEREETEAFF.

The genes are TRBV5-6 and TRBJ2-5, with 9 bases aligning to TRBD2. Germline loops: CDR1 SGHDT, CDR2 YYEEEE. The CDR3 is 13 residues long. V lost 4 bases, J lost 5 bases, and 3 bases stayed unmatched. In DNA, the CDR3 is TGTGCCAGCAGCCGCGGGAGGGGTGAGACCCAGTACTTC. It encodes CASSRGRGETQYF.

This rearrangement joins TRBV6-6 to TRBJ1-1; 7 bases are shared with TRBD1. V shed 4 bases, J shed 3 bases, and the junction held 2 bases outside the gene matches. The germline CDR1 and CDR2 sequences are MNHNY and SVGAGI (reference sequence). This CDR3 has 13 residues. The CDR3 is CASSFDRDTEAFF. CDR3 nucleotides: TGTGCCAGCAGTTTTGACAGGGACACTGAAGCTTTCTTT.

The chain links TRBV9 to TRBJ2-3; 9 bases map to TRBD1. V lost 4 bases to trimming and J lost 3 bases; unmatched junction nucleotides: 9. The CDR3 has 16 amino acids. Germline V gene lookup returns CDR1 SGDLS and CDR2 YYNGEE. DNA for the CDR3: TGTGCCAGCAGCCCATCCGGGACAGGGCCGACAGATACGCAGTATTTT. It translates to CASSPSGTGPTDTQYF. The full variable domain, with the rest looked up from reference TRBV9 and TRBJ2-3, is DSGVTQTPKHLITATGQRVTLRCSPRSGDLSVYWYQQSLDQGLQFLIQYYNGEERAKGNILERFSAQQFPDLHSELNLSSLELGDSALYFCASSPSGTGPTDTQYFGPGTRLTVL.

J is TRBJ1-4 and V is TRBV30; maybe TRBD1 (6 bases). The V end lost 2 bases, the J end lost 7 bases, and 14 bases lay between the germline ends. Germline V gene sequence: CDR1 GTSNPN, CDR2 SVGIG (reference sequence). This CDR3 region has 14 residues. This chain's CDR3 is CAWSPRQEVEKLFF. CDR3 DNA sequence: TGTGCCTGGAGTCCGAGACAGGAGGTTGAAAAACTGTTTTTT.

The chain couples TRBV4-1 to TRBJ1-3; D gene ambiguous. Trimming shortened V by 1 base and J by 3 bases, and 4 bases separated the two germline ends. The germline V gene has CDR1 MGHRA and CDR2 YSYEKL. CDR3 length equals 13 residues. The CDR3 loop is CASSQVLGNTIYF. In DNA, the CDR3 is TGCGCCAGCAGCCAAGTTCTTGGAAACACCATATATTTT.

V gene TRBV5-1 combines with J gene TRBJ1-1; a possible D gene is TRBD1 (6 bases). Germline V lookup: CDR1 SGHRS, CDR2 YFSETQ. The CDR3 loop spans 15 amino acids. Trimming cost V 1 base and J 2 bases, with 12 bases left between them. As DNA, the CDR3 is TGCGCCAGCAGCTTGCCAGGGGCTATTAACACTGAAGCTTTCTTT. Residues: CASSLPGAINTEAFF.

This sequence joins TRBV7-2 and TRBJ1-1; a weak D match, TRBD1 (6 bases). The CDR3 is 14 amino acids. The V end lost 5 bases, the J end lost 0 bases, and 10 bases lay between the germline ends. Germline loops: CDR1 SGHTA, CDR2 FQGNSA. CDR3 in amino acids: CASSEWGLNTEAFF. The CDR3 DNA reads TGTGCCAGCAGCGAGTGGGGGCTGAACACTGAAGCTTTCTTT.

CDR3 DNA: TGTGCCAGCAGTGAAGAGACAATTGATGAAGCTTTCTTT. Translation: CASSEETIDEAFF. V gene TRBV6-1 combines with J gene TRBJ1-1; D is unclear. Between the trimmed V and J ends, which lost 1 base and 7 bases, there was a span of 10 bases. The germline gives CDR1 MNHNS, CDR2 SASEGT. This CDR3 spans 13 amino acids.

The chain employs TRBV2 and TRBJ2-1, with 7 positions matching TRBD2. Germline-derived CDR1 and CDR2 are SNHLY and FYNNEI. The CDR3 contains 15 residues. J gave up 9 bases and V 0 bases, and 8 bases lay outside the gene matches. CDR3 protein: CASSEASGEKAEQFF. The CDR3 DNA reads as TGTGCCAGCAGTGAAGCAAGCGGGGAAAAGGCTGAGCAGTTCTTC.

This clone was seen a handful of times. The CDR3 nucleotides read TGTGCCATTGGACAGGGGGTCGGCTATGGCTACACCTTC. It encodes CAIGQGVGYGYTF. This rearrangement joins TRBV19 to TRBJ1-2; 10 bases map to TRBD1. The germline V gene encodes CDR1 LNHDA and CDR2 SQIVND (reference sequence). The V and J ends lost 10 bases and 4 bases, in that order; junction bases with no gene match: 6. This CDR3 is 13 amino acids long. The entire variable domain, with the rest obtained from reference TRBV19 and TRBJ1-2, is as follows: DGGITQSPKYLFRKEGQNVTLSCEQNLNHDAMYWYRQDPGQGLRLIYYSQIVNDFQKGDIAEGYSVSREKKESFPLTVTSAQKNPTAFYLCAIGQGVGYGYTFGSGTRLTVV.

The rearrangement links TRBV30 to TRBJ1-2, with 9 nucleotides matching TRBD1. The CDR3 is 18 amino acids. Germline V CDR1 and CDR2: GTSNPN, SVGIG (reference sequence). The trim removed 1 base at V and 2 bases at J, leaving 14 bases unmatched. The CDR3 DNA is TGTGCCTGGAGTGCAGGCCGGACAGGGGATGAGTGGAACTATGGCTACACCTTC. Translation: CAWSAGRTGDEWNYGYTF.

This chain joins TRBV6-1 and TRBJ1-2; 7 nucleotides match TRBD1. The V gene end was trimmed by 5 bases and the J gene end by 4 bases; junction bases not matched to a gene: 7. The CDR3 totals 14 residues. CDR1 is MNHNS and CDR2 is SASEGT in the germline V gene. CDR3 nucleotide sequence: TGTGCCAGCAGTCTAATACAGGGGAGCTATGGCTACACCTTC. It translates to CASSLIQGSYGYTF.

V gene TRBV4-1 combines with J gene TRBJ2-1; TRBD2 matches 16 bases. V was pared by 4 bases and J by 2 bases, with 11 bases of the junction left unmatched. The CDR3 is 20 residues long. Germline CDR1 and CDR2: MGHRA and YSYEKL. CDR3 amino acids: CASSRIPGLAGGLTYNEQFF. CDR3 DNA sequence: TGCGCCAGCAGCCGAATACCGGGACTAGCGGGAGGGCTCACCTACAATGAGCAGTTCTTC.

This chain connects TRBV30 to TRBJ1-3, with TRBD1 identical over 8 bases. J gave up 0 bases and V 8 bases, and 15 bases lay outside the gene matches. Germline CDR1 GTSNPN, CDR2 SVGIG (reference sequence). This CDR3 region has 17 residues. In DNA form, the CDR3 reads TGTGCCGGGAATGGACAGGGCCACAACTTCTCTGGAAACACCATATATTTT. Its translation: CAGNGQGHNFSGNTIYF. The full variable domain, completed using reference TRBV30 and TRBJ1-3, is SQTIHQWPATLVQPVGSPLSLECTVEGTSNPNLYWYRQAAGRGLQLLFYSVGIGQISSEVPQNLSASRPQDRQFILSSKKLLLSDSGFYLCAGNGQGHNFSGNTIYFGEGSWLTVV.

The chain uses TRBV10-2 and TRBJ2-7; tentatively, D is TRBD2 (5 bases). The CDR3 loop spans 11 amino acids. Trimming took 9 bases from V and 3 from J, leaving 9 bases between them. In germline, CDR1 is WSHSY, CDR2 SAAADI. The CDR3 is CASGSSYEQYV. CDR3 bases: TGCGCCAGTGGGAGCAGCTACGAGCAGTACGTC.

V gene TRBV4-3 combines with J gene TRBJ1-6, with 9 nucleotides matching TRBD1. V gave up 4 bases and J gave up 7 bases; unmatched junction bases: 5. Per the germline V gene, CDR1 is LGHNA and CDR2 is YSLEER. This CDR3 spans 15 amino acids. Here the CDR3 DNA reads TGCGCCAGCAGCCCAGACGGGACAGGGAATTCACCCCTCCACTTT. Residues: CASSPDGTGNSPLHF.